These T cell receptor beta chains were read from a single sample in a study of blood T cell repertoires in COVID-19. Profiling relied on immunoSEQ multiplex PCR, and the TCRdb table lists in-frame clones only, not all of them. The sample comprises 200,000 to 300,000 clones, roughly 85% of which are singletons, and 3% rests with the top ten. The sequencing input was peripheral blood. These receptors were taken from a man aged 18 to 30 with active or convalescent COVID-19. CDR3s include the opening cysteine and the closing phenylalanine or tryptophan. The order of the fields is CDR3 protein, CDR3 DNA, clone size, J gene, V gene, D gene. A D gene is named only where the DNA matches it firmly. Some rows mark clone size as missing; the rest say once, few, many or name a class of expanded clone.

CATSDFGQGAGNTEAFF,TGTGCCACCAGTGATTTTGGGCAGGGGGCTGGGAACACTGAAGCTTTCTTT,NA,TRBJ1-1,TRBV24-1,TRBD1
CSASFGGVFQPQHF,TGCAGTGCTAGTTTCGGGGGGGTGTTTCAGCCCCAGCATTTT,NA,TRBJ1-5,TRBV20-1,NA
CASSPNLGDTEAFF,TGTGCCAGCAGTCCGAATCTAGGGGACACTGAAGCTTTCTTT,NA,TRBJ1-1,TRBV7-2,NA
CASSLSGGNQPQHF,TGTGCCAGCAGTTTGTCAGGGGGCAATCAGCCCCAGCATTTT,NA,TRBJ1-5,TRBV27,NA
CASSVREKLFF,TGTGCCAGTAGTGTGCGAGAAAAACTGTTTTTT,few,TRBJ1-4,TRBV19,NA
CASSYGTGPYEQYF,TGTGCCAGCAGCTACGGGACAGGGCCCTACGAGCAGTACTTC,NA,TRBJ2-7,TRBV11-3,TRBD1
CAWSTDSNTEAFF,TGTGCCTGGAGTACGGACTCGAACACTGAAGCTTTCTTT,NA,TRBJ1-1,TRBV30,NA
CASSWRAGNYGYTF,TGTGCCAGCAGCTGGCGTGCAGGAAACTATGGCTACACCTTC,NA,TRBJ1-2,TRBV7-9,NA
CASSLNPQRSYNEQFF,TGCGCCAGCAGCTTGAACCCCCAGCGCTCCTACAATGAGCAGTTCTTC,once,TRBJ2-1,TRBV5-1,NA
CASSLGLTEQFF,TGTGCCAGCAGCTTAGGACTAACCGAGCAGTTCTTC,NA,TRBJ2-1,TRBV7-2,NA
CAWSPRPGTEAFF,TGTGCCTGGAGCCCTAGGCCCGGCACTGAAGCTTTCTTT,NA,TRBJ1-1,TRBV30,NA
CASSLGRNTEAFF,TGTGCCAGCAGCTTAGGCAGGAACACTGAAGCTTTCTTT,NA,TRBJ1-1,TRBV7-2,NA
CASSSIGQTSMAFF,TGTGCCAGCAGCTCAATAGGACAAACCTCGATGGCTTTCTTT,many,TRBJ1-1,TRBV5-4,NA
CASRIPGGTEAFF,TGTGCCAGCAGGATACCAGGGGGCACTGAAGCTTTCTTT,NA,TRBJ1-1,TRBV27,TRBD1
CSARREKLFF,TGCAGTGCTAGGCGGGAAAAACTGTTTTTT,NA,TRBJ1-4,TRBV20-1,NA
CASSSSRQGKPTPSSYEQYF,TGTGCCAGCAGTTCCTCTCGACAGGGGAAGCCTACCCCTAGCTCCTACGAGCAGTACTTC,once,TRBJ2-7,TRBV27,TRBD1
CASSVTSGENTEAFF,TGTGCCAGCAGCGTAACGTCGGGGGAGAACACTGAAGCTTTCTTT,NA,TRBJ1-1,TRBV9,NA
CASSLSVSYEQYF,TGTGCCAGCAGTCTGAGCGTCTCCTACGAGCAGTACTTC,NA,TRBJ2-7,TRBV2,NA
CASSRPGDRSYEQYF,TGTGCCAGTAGTCGTCCGGGGGATCGGTCCTACGAGCAGTACTTC,NA,TRBJ2-7,TRBV19,NA
CASRLDSFYGYTF,TGTGCCAGCAGGCTCGACAGCTTCTATGGCTACACCTTC,NA,TRBJ1-2,TRBV5-8,NA
CASSYGLANEQFF,TGTGCCAGCAGCTACGGACTAGCGAATGAGCAGTTCTTC,NA,TRBJ2-1,TRBV7-6,TRBD2
CASIRQGIGYEQYF,TGTGCCAGCATAAGACAGGGGATCGGTTACGAGCAGTACTTC,NA,TRBJ2-7,TRBV28,TRBD1
CASSFGEEAFF,TGTGCCAGCAGTTTTGGGGAGGAGGCTTTCTTT,NA,TRBJ1-1,TRBV12-3/TRBV12-4,NA
CATSRAGNSPLHF,TGTGCCACCAGCAGAGCGGGTAATTCACCCCTCCACTTT,NA,TRBJ1-6,TRBV15,NA
CASSLDGTSYSNQPQHF,TGTGCCAGCAGCTTAGACGGGACAAGTTATAGCAATCAGCCCCAGCATTTT,NA,TRBJ1-5,TRBV7-8,NA
CASSSPTGYNEQFF,TGTGCCAGCAGCTCACCCACGGGCTACAATGAGCAGTTCTTC,NA,TRBJ2-1,TRBV7-3,NA
CASSQEALAGGTGELFF,TGTGCCAGCAGCCAAGAAGCCCTAGCGGGGGGCACCGGGGAGCTGTTTTTT,NA,TRBJ2-2,TRBV4-2,TRBD2
CASSLGTTPNYGYTF,TGTGCCAGCAGCCTCGGGACAACCCCTAACTATGGCTACACCTTC,once,TRBJ1-2,TRBV11-2,NA
CASSVGPGSYEQYF,TGTGCCAGCAGCGTAGGCCCAGGCTCCTACGAGCAGTACTTC,NA,TRBJ2-7,TRBV9,NA
CASSQSGVGEKLFF,TGCGCCAGCAGCCAATCAGGGGTAGGCGAAAAACTGTTTTTT,NA,TRBJ1-4,TRBV4-3,NA
CATSRDHGQGGQPQHF,TGTGCCACCAGCAGAGATCATGGGCAGGGAGGTCAGCCCCAGCATTTT,NA,TRBJ1-5,TRBV15,NA
CASSDYREKTGNTIYF,TGTGCCAGCAGTGACTACAGGGAGAAAACTGGAAACACCATATATTTT,NA,TRBJ1-3,TRBV28,NA
CASSTPLRTSGSNRELFF,TGTGCCAGCAGTACCCCTTTGCGAACTAGCGGGAGTAATCGGGAGCTGTTTTTT,once,TRBJ2-2,TRBV28,TRBD2
CASSETAPYEQYF,TGTGCCAGCAGTGAGACTGCCCCCTACGAGCAGTACTTC,NA,TRBJ2-7,TRBV2,NA
CSVAGVSPTDTQYF,TGCAGCGTTGCGGGAGTCAGTCCCACAGATACGCAGTATTTT,NA,TRBJ2-3,TRBV29-1,NA
CASSFPDRVAEAFF,TGTGCCAGCAGCTTCCCGGACAGGGTCGCTGAAGCTTTCTTT,once,TRBJ1-1,TRBV11-2,TRBD1
CASSWNSGELNTDTQYF,TGTGCCAGCAGCTGGAACTCAGGGGAGCTGAACACAGATACGCAGTATTTT,NA,TRBJ2-3,TRBV5-6,NA
CASTKTGDINTQYF,TGTGCCAGTACTAAAACAGGGGATATAAATACGCAGTATTTT,NA,TRBJ2-3,TRBV7-9,TRBD1
CASSHSDRVGSPLHF,TGTGCCAGCAGCCACTCAGACAGGGTGGGTTCACCCCTCCACTTT,NA,TRBJ1-6,TRBV3-1/TRBV3-2,TRBD1
CASSQEGDRGFHTQPQHF,TGTGCCAGCAGCCAAGAAGGGGACAGGGGGTTTCACACTCAGCCCCAGCATTTT,NA,TRBJ1-5,TRBV3-1/TRBV3-2,TRBD1
CASSAAGTANTEAFF,TGTGCCAGCAGCGCTGCTGGGACAGCCAACACTGAAGCTTTCTTT,NA,TRBJ1-1,TRBV9,TRBD1
CASSSGTSGNNEQFF,TGTGCCAGCAGCTCCGGGACTAGCGGGAACAATGAGCAGTTCTTC,once,TRBJ2-1,TRBV27,TRBD2
CASRGVNTEAFF,TGTGCCTCACGGGGGGTGAACACTGAAGCTTTCTTT,NA,TRBJ1-1,TRBV30,NA
CSASPGQAFSRTEAFF,TGCAGTGCTAGTCCTGGGCAGGCATTTTCCAGGACTGAAGCTTTCTTT,NA,TRBJ1-1,TRBV20-1,NA
CASRGKTGTGHSNQPQHF,TGCGCCAGCAGGGGTAAGACCGGGACAGGCCATAGCAATCAGCCCCAGCATTTT,NA,TRBJ1-5,TRBV10-1,TRBD1
CASSTSRYTGELFF,TGTGCCAGCAGCACCTCTCGGTACACCGGGGAGCTGTTTTTT,NA,TRBJ2-2,TRBV6-5,NA
CASSPPTGSSGNTIYF,TGTGCCAGCTCACCACCGACGGGAAGCTCTGGAAACACCATATATTTT,NA,TRBJ1-3,TRBV18,NA
CASSLYSSLFYEQYF,TGTGCCAGCAGTCTCTACAGTTCCCTTTTTTACGAGCAGTACTTC,NA,TRBJ2-7,TRBV27,NA
CAWSETGVGFF,TGTGCCTGGAGTGAGACCGGGGTAGGGTTCTTT,NA,TRBJ1-1,TRBV30,NA
CASSPGGGFDGYTF,TGTGCCAGTAGTCCCGGTGGGGGGTTCGATGGCTACACCTTC,NA,TRBJ1-2,TRBV19,NA
CASSFTGAGNTIYF,TGTGCCAGCAGTTTTACGGGAGCTGGAAACACCATATATTTT,NA,TRBJ1-3,TRBV27,NA
CASSFGGIEPQHF,TGTGCCAGCAGTTTTGGAGGGATCGAGCCCCAGCATTTT,NA,TRBJ1-5,TRBV12-3/TRBV12-4,NA
CASSDHLRTDTQYF,TGTGCCAGCAGTGACCACCTACGCACAGATACGCAGTATTTT,NA,TRBJ2-3,TRBV25-1,NA
CASSLTPLTSFEQYF,TGTGCCAGCAGCTTAACCCCCCTGACTAGCTTCGAGCAGTACTTC,NA,TRBJ2-7,TRBV7-2,TRBD2
CASSLIQGARTEAFF,TGTGCCAGCAGCTTAATACAGGGGGCGAGGACTGAAGCTTTCTTT,NA,TRBJ1-1,TRBV5-5,TRBD1
CASSLGGQGLSPLHF,TGTGCCAGCAGTTTAGGTGGGCAGGGTTTATCACCCCTCCACTTT,NA,TRBJ1-6,TRBV28,NA
CASSFQGVGNTEAFF,TGCGCCAGCAGCTTTCAGGGGGTGGGGAACACTGAAGCTTTCTTT,NA,TRBJ1-1,TRBV5-1,TRBD1
CASSTLGQPLNYGYTF,TGTGCCAGCAGTACCCTGGGACAGCCTTTAAACTATGGCTACACCTTC,NA,TRBJ1-2,TRBV6-2/TRBV6-3,TRBD1
CASSRRLAGAYEQYF,TGTGCCAGCAGCCGCCGACTAGCGGGAGCCTACGAGCAGTACTTC,NA,TRBJ2-7,TRBV5-6,TRBD2